This record covers a single T cell receptor beta chain. The CDR3 runs 14 residues. The J segment lost 3 bases and the V segment lost 0 bases, leaving 0 bases of the junction unmatched. Germline V gives CDR1 MGHRA, CDR2 YSYEKL. These data belong to a study of blood T cell repertoires in COVID-19. Study summary: The analysed material was cDNA or gDNA that came from T cells, B-cell-depleted T cells, or PBMCs.

In the original processing: Estimates of nucleated cell counts were drawn from the amplification of reference gene primers. The protocol was immunoSEQ multiplex PCR, while the TCRdb copy is restricted to in-frame clones and leaves out a portion. V, J and clone size derive from that table, while D and trimming were established from the DNA sequence. The table records approximately 220,000 clones, around nine tenths of them present only once. The receptor's source is a man aged 55-75 years with acute or convalescent COVID-19. V gene TRBV4-1 combines with J gene TRBJ2-3; 7 bases align to TRBD1. The sequenced sample was peripheral blood. The CDR3 protein is CASSQETGTDTQYF. The CDR3 region has the DNA TGCGCCAGCAGCCAAGAGACAGGGACAGATACGCAGTATTTT.